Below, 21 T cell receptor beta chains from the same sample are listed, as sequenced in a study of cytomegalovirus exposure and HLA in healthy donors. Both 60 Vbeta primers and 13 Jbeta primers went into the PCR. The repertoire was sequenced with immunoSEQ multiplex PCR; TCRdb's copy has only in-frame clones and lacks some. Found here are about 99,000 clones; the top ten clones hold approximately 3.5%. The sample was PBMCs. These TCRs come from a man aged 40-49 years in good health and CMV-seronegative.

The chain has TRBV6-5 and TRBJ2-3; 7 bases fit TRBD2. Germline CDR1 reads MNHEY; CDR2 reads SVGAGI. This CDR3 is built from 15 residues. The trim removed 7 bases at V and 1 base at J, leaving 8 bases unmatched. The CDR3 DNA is TGTGCCAGCACTAACCCCAGCGGGGGCACAGATACGCAGTATTTT. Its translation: CASTNPSGGTDTQYF.

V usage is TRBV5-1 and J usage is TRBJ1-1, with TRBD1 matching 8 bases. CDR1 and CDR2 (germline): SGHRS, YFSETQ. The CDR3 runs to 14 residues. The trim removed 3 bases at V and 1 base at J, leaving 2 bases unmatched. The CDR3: CASSWDRPNTEAFF. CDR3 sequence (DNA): TGCGCCAGCAGCTGGGACAGGCCGAACACTGAAGCTTTCTTT.

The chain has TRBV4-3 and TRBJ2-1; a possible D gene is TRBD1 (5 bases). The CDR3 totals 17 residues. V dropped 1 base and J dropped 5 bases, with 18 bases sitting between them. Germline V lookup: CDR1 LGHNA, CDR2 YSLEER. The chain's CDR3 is CASSQAVRTLMDNEQFF. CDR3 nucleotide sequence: TGCGCCAGCAGCCAAGCAGTCCGGACACTCATGGACAATGAGCAGTTCTTC.

The CDR3 nucleotides are TGTGCCAGCAGCTTAGTGTCAGCGACCACCTACGAGCAGTACTTC. Encoded protein: CASSLVSATTYEQYF. This chain links TRBV11-2 with TRBJ2-7; D ambiguous. V was cut by 1 base and J by 2 bases, with 12 bases left in between. Germline V gene sequence: CDR1 SGHAT, CDR2 FQNNGV. The CDR3 length is 15 residues.

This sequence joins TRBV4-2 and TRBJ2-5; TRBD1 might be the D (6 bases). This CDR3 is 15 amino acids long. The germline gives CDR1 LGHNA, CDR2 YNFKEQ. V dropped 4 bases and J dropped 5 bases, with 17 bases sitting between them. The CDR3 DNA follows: TGTGCCAGCAGCCCGGACAGTGGTCGTGGGGAGACCCAGTACTTC. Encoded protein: CASSPDSGRGETQYF.

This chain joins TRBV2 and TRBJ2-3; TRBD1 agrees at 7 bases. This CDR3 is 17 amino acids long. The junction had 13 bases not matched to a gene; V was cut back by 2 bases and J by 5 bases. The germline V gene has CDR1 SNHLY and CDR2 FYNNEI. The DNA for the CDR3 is TGTGCCAGCAGTGAATCCACAGGGGCCCGCGGAAAAGATACGCAGTATTTT. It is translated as CASSESTGARGKDTQYF.

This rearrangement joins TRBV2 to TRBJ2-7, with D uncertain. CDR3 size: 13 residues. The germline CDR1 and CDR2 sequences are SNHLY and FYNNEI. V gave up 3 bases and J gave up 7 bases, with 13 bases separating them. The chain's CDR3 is CASSEYTAGEQYF. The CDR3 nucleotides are TGTGCCAGCAGTGAGTATACAGCTGGGGAGCAGTACTTC.

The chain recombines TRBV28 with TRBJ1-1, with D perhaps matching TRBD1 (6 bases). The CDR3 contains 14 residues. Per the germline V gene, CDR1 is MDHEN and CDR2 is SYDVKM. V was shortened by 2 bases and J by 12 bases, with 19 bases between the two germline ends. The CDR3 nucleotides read TGTGCCAGCAGTTTAGGGGGCGCGCGACAGATAACTTTCTTT. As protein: CASSLGGARQITFF.

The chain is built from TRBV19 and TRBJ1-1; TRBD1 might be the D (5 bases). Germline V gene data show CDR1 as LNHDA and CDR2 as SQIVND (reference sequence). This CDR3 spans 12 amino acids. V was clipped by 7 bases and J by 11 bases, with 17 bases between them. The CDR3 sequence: CASTPTGRVAFF. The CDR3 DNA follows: TGTGCCAGTACTCCGACGGGCAGGGTGGCTTTCTTT. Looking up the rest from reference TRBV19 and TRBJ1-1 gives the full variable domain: DGGITQSPKYLFRKEGQNVTLSCEQNLNHDAMYWYRQDPGQGLRLIYYSQIVNDFQKGDIAEGYSVSREKKESFPLTVTSAQKNPTAFYLCASTPTGRVAFFGQGTRLTVV.

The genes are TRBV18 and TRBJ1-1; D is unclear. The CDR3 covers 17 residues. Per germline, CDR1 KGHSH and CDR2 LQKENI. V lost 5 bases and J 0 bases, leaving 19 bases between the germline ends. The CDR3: CASSARAPDVVNTEAFF. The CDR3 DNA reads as TGTGCCAGCTCAGCGCGGGCCCCCGACGTTGTGAACACTGAAGCTTTCTTT.

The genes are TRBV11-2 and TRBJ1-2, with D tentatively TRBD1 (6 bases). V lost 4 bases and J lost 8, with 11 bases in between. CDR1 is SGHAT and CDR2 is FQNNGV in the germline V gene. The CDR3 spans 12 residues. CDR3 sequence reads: CASSSYRDGYTF. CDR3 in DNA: TGTGCCAGCAGCTCCTACAGGGACGGCTACACCTTC. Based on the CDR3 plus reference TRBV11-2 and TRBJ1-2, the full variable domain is EAGVAQSPRYKIIEKRQSVAFWCNPISGHATLYWYQQILGQGPKLLIQFQNNGVVDDSQLPKDRFSAERLKGVDSTLKIQPAKLEDSAVYLCASSSYRDGYTFGSGTRLTVV.

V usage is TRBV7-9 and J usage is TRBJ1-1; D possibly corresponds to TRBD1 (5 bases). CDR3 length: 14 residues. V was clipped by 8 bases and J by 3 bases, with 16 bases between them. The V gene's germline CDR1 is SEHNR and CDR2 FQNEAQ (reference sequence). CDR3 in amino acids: CASWGGDIYTEAFF. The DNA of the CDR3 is TGTGCCAGCTGGGGGGGAGATATATACACTGAAGCTTTCTTT.

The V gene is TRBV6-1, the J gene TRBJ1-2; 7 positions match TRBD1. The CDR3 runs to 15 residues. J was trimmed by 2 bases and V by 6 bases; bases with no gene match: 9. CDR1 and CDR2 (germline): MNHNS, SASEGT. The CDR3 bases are TGTGCCAGCAGGGACAGGCGATCGTCGAACTATGGCTACACCTTC. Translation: CASRDRRSSNYGYTF.

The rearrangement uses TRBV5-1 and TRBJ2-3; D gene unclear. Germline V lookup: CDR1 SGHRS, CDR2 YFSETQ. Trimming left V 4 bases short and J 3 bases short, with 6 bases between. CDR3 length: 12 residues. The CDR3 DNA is TGCGCCAGCAGCGCTAATACAGATACGCAGTATTTT. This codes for CASSANTDTQYF.

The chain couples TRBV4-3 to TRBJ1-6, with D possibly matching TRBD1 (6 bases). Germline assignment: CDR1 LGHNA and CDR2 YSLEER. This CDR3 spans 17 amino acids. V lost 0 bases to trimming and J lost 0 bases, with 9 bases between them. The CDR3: CASSQEDRPSYNSPLHF. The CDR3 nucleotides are TGCGCCAGCAGCCAAGAGGACAGACCCTCCTATAATTCACCCCTCCACTTT.

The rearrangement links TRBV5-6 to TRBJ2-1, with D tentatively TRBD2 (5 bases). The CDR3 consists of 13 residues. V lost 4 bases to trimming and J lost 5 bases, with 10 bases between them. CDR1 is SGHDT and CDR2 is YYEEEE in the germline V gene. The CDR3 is CASSPDGNNEQFF. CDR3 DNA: TGTGCCAGCAGCCCGGACGGGAACAATGAGCAGTTCTTC.

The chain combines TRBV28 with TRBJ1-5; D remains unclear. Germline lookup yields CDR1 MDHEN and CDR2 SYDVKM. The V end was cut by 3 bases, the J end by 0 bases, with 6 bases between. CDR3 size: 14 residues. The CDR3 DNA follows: TGTGCCAGCAGTTTTCTAGGTAGCAATCAGCCCCAGCATTTT. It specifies CASSFLGSNQPQHF.

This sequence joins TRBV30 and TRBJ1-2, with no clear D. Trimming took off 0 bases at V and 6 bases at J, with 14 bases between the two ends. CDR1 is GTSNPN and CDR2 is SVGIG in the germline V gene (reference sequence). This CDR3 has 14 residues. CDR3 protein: CAWSVLGRRDGYTF. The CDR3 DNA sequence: TGTGCCTGGAGTGTACTAGGACGCCGGGATGGCTACACCTTC.

CDR3: CATSRDMAGVSDTQYF. The CDR3 DNA reads TGTGCCACCAGCAGAGATATGGCGGGAGTTTCAGATACGCAGTATTTT. The gene calls are TRBV15 and TRBJ2-3, with 7 bases fitting TRBD2. The CDR3 sequence is 16 residues long. CDR1 is LNHNV, CDR2 YYDKDF, per germline (reference sequence). V dropped 0 bases and J dropped 4; count of bases not matched to a gene: 7.

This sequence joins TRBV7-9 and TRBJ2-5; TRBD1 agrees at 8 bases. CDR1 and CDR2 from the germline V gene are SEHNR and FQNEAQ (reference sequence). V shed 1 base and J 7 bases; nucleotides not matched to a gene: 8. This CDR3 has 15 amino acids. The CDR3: CASSLDRGSEGTQYF. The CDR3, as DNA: TGTGCCAGCAGCTTAGACAGGGGGTCTGAGGGGACCCAGTACTTC.

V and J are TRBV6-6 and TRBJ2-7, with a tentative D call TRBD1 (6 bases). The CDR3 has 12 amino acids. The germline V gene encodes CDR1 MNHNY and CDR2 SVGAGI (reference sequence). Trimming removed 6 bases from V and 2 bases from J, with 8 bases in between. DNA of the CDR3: TGTGCCAGCAGCCGACAGGCCTACGAGCAGTACTTC. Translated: CASSRQAYEQYF.